Detailed here is one TCR beta chain. The CDR3 length is 17 residues. The source of the sample is a study of blood T cell repertoires in COVID-19. Recruits, aged roughly 18 to 90 years, lived in roughly 22 US areas. Participant-given clinical history determined each cohort assignment. The repertoire was sequenced with immunoSEQ multiplex PCR; TCRdb's copy has only in-frame clones and lacks some. The sample gives 350,000 to 550,000 clones, 75% to 90% of which show up once; roughly 1.1% is in the top ten. The chain couples TRBV21-1 to TRBJ2-1; the table assigns TRBD2, which was not confirmed against the DNA. TRBV21-1 is a pseudogene. Material for sequencing was PBMCs or T cells enriched from blood (not recorded which). This sequence originates from a man aged 25-45 years who had recovered from COVID-19. CDR3 nucleotides: TGTGCCAGCAGCTTCCCCCATTCGGGACTAGCGGCCCAAGGGCAGTTCTTC. Protein product: CASSFPHSGLAAQGQFF.